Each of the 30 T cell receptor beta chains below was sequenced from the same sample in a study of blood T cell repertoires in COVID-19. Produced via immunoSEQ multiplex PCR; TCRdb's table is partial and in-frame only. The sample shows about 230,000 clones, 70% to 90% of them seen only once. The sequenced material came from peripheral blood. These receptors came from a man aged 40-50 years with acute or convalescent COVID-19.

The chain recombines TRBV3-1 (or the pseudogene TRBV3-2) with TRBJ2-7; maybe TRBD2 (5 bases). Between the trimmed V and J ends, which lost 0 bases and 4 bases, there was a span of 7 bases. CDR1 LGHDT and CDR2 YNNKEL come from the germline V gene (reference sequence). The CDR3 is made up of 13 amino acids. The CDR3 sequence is CASSQEGGYEQYF. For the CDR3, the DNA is TGTGCCAGCAGCCAAGAAGGAGGATACGAGCAGTACTTC.

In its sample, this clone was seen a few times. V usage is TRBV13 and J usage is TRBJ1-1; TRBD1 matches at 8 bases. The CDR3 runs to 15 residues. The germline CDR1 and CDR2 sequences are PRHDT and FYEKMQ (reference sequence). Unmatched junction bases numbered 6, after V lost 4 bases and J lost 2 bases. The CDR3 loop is CASSSAGGRNTEAFF. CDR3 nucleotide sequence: TGTGCCAGCAGCTCCGCAGGGGGCCGTAACACTGAAGCTTTCTTT.

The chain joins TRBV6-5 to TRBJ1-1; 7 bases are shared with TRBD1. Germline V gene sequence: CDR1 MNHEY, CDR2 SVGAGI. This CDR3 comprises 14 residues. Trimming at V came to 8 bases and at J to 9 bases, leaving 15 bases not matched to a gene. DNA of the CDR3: TGTGCCAGCCTTCCAGGGGGAGAATGGGCGAAAGCTTTCTTT. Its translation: CASLPGGEWAKAFF.

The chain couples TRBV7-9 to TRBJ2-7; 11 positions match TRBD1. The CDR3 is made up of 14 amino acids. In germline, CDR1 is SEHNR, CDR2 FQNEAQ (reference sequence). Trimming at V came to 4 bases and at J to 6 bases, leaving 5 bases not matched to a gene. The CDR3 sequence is CASSWGQGVSEQYF. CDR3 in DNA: TGTGCCAGCAGCTGGGGACAGGGGGTCTCCGAGCAGTACTTC.

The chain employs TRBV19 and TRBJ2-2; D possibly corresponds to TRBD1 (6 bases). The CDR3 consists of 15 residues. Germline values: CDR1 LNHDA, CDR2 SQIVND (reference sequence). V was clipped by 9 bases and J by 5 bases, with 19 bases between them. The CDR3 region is CASQHTGRNTGELFF. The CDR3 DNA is TGTGCCAGCCAACATACAGGGAGAAATACCGGGGAGCTGTTTTTT. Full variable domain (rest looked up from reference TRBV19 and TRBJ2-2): DGGITQSPKYLFRKEGQNVTLSCEQNLNHDAMYWYRQDPGQGLRLIYYSQIVNDFQKGDIAEGYSVSREKKESFPLTVTSAQKNPTAFYLCASQHTGRNTGELFFGEGSRLTVL.

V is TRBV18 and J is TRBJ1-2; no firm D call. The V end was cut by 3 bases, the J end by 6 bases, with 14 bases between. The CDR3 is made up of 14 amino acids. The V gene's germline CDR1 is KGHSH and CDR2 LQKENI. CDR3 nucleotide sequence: TGTGCCAGCTCACCCACCACGGGGTCGGATGGCTACACCTTC. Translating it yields CASSPTTGSDGYTF.

The CDR3 protein is CASSPLDRGRTEAFF. The DNA for the CDR3 is TGTGCCAGCAGCCCTCTGGACAGGGGCCGGACTGAAGCTTTCTTT. The V and J genes are TRBV3-1 (or the pseudogene TRBV3-2) and TRBJ1-1, with 9 bases that match TRBD1. This CDR3 is 15 amino acids long. CDR1 LGHDT and CDR2 YNNKEL come from the germline V gene (reference sequence). J was trimmed by 5 bases and V by 4 bases; bases with no gene match: 8.

The CDR3 DNA reads TGCGCCAGCAGATCTGACACCCGAATCGATTCACCCCTCCACTTT. Its protein is CASRSDTRIDSPLHF. The rearrangement joins TRBV5-1 to TRBJ1-6; the D is unclear. Germline CDR1 and CDR2: SGHRS and YFSETQ. Trimming removed 5 bases at V and 8 bases at J, with 17 bases between. This CDR3 region has 15 residues.

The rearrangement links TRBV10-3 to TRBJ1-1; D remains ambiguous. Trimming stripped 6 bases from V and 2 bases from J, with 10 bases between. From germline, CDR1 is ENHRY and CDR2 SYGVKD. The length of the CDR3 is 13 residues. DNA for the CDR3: TGTGCCATCAGGTCGCCAGGAAACACTGAAGCTTTCTTT. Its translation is CAIRSPGNTEAFF.

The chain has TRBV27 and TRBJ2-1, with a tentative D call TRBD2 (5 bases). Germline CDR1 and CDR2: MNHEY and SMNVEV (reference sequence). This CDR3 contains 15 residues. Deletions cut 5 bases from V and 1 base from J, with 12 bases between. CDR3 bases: TGTGCCAGCAGTCCCGGACGGACTTCCTACAATGAGCAGTTCTTC. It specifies CASSPGRTSYNEQFF.

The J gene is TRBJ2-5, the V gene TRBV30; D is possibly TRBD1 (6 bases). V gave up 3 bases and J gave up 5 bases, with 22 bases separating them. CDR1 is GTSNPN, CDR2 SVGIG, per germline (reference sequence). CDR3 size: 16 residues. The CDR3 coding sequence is TGTGCCTGGAGGACAAGTGGACAGACGGGTAGGGAGACCCAGTACTTC. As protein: CAWRTSGQTGRETQYF.

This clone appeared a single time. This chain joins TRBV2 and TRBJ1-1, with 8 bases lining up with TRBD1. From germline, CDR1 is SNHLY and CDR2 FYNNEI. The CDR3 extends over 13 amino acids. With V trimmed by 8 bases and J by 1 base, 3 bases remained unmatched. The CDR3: CASAQGENTEAFF. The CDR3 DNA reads TGTGCCAGCGCACAGGGGGAGAACACTGAAGCTTTCTTT.

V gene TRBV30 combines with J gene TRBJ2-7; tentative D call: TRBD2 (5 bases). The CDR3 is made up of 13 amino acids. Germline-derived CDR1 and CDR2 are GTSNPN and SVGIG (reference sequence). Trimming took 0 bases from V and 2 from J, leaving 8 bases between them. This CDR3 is CAWSVGRAYEQYF. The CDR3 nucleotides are TGTGCCTGGAGTGTAGGGCGGGCCTACGAGCAGTACTTC.

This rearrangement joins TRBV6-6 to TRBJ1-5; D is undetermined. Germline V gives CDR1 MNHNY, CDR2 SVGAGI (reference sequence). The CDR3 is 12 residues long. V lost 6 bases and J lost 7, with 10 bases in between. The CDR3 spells CASRREGQPQHF. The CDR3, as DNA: TGTGCCAGCAGGAGGGAAGGGCAGCCCCAGCATTTT.

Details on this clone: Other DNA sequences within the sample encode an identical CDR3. Here the CDR3 DNA reads TGCGCCAGCAGCCCTCGGGACAGCTCTGAAGCTTTCTTT. It specifies CASSPRDSSEAFF. The rearrangement joins TRBV5-1 to TRBJ1-1, with 7 positions matching TRBD1. In germline, CDR1 is SGHRS, CDR2 YFSETQ. After removal of 4 bases from V and 6 bases from J, the junction contained 6 bases not matched to a gene. This CDR3 region has 13 residues.

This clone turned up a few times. The CDR3 loop reads CASSGQGRTEAFF. The DNA for the CDR3 is TGTGCCAGCTCCGGACAGGGGCGCACTGAAGCTTTCTTT. The chain combines TRBV18 with TRBJ1-1; TRBD1 matches at 9 bases. There are 13 residues in the CDR3. From germline, CDR1 is KGHSH and CDR2 LQKENI. V dropped 6 bases and J dropped 4; count of bases not matched to a gene: 3. Together with reference TRBV18 and TRBJ1-1, the CDR3 gives the full variable domain: NAGVMQNPRHLVRRRGQEARLRCSPMKGHSHVYWYRQLPEEGLKFMVYLQKENIIDESGMPKERFSAEFPKEGPSILRIQQVVRGDSAAYFCASSGQGRTEAFFGQGTRLTVV.

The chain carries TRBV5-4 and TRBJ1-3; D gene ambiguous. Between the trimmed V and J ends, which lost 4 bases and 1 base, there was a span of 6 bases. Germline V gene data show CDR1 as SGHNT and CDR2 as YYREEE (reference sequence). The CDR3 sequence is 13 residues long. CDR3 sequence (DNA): TGTGCCAGCAGCCCCAGGTCTGGAAACACCATATATTTT. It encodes CASSPRSGNTIYF. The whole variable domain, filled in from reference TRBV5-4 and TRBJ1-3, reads ETGVTQSPTHLIKTRGQQVTLRCSSQSGHNTVSWYQQALGQGPQFIFQYYREEENGRGNFPPRFSGLQFPNYSSELNVNALELDDSALYLCASSPRSGNTIYFGEGSWLTVV.

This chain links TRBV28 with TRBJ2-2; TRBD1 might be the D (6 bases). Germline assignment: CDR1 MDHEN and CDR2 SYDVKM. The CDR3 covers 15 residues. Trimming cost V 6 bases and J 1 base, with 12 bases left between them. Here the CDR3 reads CASSSTGLNTGELFF. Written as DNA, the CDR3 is TGTGCCAGCAGCTCCACAGGGTTGAACACCGGGGAGCTGTTTTTT.

The CDR3 region is CASSPGQGDYGYTF. The CDR3 coding sequence is TGTGCCAGCAGCCCTGGACAGGGGGATTATGGCTACACCTTC. This sequence joins TRBV5-5 and TRBJ1-2, with 10 bases that match TRBD1. This CDR3 contains 14 residues. J lost 5 bases, V lost 4 bases, and 5 bases had no gene match. Germline CDR1 is SGHKS and CDR2 is YYEKEE (reference sequence).

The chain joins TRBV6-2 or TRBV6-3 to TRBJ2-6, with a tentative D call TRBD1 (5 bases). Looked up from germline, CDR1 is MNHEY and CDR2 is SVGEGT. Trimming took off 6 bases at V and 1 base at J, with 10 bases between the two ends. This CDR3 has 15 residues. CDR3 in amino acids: CASSPRESGANVLTF. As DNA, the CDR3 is TGTGCCAGCAGCCCCAGGGAATCTGGGGCCAACGTCCTGACTTTC.

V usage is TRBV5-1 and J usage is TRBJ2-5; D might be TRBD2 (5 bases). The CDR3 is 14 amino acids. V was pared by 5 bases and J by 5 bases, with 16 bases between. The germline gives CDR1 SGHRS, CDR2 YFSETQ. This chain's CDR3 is CASSKRSVAETQYF. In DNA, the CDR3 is TGCGCCAGCAGTAAGCGGAGCGTCGCGGAGACCCAGTACTTC.

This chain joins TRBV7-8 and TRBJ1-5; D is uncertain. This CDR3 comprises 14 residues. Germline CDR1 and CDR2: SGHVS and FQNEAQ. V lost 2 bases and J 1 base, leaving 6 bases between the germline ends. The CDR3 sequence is CASSLIESNQPQHF. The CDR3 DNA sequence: TGTGCCAGCAGCTTAATAGAGAGCAATCAGCCCCAGCATTTT.

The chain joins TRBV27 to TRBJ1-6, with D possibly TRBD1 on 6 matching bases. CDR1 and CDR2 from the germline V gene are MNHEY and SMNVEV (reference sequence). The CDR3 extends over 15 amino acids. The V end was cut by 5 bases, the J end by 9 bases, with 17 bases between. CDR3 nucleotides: TGTGCCAGCAGTCCCAACAGGGTAATCGGTTCACCCCTCCACTTT. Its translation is CASSPNRVIGSPLHF.

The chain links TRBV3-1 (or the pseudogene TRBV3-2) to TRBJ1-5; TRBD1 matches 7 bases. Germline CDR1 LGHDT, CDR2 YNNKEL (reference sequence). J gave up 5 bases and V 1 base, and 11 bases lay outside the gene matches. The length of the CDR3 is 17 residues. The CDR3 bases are TGTGCCAGCAGCCAAGGTTCGACAGGGACCACGCATCAGCCCCAGCATTTT. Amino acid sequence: CASSQGSTGTTHQPQHF.

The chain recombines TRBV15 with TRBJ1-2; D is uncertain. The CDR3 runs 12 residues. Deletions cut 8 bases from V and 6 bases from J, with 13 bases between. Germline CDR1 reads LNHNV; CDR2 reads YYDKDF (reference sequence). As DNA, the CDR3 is TGTGCCACCTCTGCCCCCGGGGATGGCTACACCTTC. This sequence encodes CATSAPGDGYTF.

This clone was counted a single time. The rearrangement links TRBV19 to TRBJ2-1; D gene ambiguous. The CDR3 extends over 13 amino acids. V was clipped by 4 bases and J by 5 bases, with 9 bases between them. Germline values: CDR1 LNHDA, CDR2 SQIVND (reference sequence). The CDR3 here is CASSNNSNNEQFF. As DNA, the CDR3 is TGTGCCAGTAGTAATAACAGCAACAATGAGCAGTTCTTC.

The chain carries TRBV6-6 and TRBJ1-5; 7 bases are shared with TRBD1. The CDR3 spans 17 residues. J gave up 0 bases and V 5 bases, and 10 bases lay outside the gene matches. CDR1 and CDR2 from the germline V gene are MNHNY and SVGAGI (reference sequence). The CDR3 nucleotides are TGTGCCAGCAGTCAAAGGACAGGCATCTATAGCAATCAGCCCCAGCATTTT. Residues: CASSQRTGIYSNQPQHF.

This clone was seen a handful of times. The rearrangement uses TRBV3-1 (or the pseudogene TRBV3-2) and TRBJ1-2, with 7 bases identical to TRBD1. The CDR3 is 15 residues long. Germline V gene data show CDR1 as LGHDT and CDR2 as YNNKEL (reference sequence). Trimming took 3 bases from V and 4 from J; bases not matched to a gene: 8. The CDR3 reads CASSHDRVEGYGYTF. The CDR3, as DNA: TGTGCCAGCAGCCATGACAGGGTAGAGGGCTATGGCTACACCTTC.

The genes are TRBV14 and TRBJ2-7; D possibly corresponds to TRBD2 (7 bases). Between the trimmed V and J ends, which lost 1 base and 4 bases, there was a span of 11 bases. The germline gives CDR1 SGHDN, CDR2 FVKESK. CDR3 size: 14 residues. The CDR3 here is CASSQVGGAYEQYF. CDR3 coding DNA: TGTGCCAGCAGCCAAGTGGGGGGGGCGTACGAGCAGTACTTC.

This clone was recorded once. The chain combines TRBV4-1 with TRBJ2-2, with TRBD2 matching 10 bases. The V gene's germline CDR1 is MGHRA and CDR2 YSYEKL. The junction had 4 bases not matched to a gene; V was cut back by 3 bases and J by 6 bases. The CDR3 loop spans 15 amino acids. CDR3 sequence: CASSQSGGASGELFF. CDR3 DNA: TGCGCCAGCAGCCAGAGCGGGGGGGCGTCCGGGGAGCTGTTTTTT.